The clone carrying this T cell receptor (beta chain) came up once. The antigen is undetermined. The CDR3 loop spans 12 amino acids. Germline V lookup: CDR1 PRHDT, CDR2 FYEKMQ (reference sequence). V lost 6 bases, J lost 5 bases, and 10 bases lay in between. Profiled with immunoSEQ multiplex PCR; TCRdb holds only in-frame clones, not every one. The sample has about 6,600 clones; 74% are singletons. This sample was taken from a study of tumor-infiltrating lymphocytes in localized non-small cell lung cancer. Study information: The cohort mixed smokers and never-smokers, several histologies, and some post-neoadjuvant-chemotherapy samples.

Study results and limitations: Recurrence-free survival showed no association with tumor T-cell fraction. Compared with uninvolved lung, tumors showed higher T cell infiltration by TCRbeta sequencing.

Sequenced: lung tumor tissue. The V gene is TRBV13, the J gene TRBJ1-1, with D maybe TRBD1 (5 bases). The receptor comes from a human donor with non-small cell lung cancer. CDR3 sequence: CASSLDRTEAFF. CDR3 nucleotide sequence: TGTGCCAGCAGTCTCGACAGAACTGAAGCTTTCTTT.